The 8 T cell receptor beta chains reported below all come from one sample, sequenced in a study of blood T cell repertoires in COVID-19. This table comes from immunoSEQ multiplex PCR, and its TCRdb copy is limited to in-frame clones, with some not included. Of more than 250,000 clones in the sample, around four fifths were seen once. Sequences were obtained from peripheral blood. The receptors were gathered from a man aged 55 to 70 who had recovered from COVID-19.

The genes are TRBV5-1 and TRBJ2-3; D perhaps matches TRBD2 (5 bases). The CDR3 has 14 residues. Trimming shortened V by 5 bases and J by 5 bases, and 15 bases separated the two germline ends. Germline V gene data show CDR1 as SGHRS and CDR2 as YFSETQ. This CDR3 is CASRPYRELDTQYF. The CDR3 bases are TGCGCCAGCAGGCCCTATAGGGAGCTAGATACGCAGTATTTT.

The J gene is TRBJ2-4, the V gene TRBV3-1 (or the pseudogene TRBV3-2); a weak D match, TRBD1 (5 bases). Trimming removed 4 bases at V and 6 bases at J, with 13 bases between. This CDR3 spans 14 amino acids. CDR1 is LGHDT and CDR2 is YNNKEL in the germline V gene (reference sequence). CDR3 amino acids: CASSLQGSLNIQYF. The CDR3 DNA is TGTGCCAGCAGCCTCCAGGGAAGCCTAAACATTCAGTACTTC.

The CDR3 loop reads CAWARDRDVAFF. The CDR3 DNA is TGTGCCTGGGCGCGCGACAGGGATGTGGCTTTCTTT. The V and J genes are TRBV30 and TRBJ1-1; 7 bases align to TRBD1. CDR1 is GTSNPN, CDR2 SVGIG, per germline (reference sequence). Germline trimming cut 5 bases from V and 11 bases from J; bases unmatched to any gene: 11. This CDR3 contains 12 residues.

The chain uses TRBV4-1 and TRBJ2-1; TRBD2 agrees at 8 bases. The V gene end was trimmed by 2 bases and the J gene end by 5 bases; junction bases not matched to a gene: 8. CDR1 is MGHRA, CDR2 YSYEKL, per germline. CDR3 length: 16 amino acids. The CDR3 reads CASSQYLAGVDNEQFF. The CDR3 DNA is TGCGCCAGCAGCCAATATCTAGCGGGCGTGGACAATGAGCAGTTCTTC.

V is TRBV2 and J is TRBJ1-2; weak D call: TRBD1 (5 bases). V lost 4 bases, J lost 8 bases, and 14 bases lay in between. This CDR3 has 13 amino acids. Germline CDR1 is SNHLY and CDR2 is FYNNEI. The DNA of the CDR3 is TGTGCCAGCAGTGGAGCGTCCACAGGAGGCTACACCTTC. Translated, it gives CASSGASTGGYTF.

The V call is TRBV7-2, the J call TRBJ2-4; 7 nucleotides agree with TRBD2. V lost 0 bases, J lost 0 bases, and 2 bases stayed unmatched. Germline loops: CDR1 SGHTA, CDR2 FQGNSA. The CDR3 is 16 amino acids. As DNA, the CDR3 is TGTGCCAGCAGCTTAGCGGGGGGGTTAGCCAAAAACATTCAGTACTTC. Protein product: CASSLAGGLAKNIQYF. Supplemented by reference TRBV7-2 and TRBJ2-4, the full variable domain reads GAGVSQSPSNKVTEKGKDVELRCDPISGHTALYWYRQSLGQGLEFLIYFQGNSAPDKSGLPSDRFSAERTGGSVSTLTIQRTQQEDSAVYLCASSLAGGLAKNIQYFGAGTRLSVL.

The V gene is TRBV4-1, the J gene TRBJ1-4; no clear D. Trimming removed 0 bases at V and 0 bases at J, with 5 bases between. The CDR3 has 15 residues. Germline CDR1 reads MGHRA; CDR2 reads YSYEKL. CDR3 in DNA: TGCGCCAGCAGCCAAGAGGTAGCAACTAATGAAAAACTGTTTTTT. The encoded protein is CASSQEVATNEKLFF.

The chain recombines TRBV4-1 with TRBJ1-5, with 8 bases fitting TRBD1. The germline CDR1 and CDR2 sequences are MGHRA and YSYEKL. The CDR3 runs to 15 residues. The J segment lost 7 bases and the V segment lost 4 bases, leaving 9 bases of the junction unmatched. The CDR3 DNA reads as TGCGCCAGCAGCCCTAGGACAGGGAATCCCCAGCCCCAGCATTTT. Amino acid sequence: CASSPRTGNPQPQHF.